This T cell receptor (beta chain) appears in the sequencing data of a study of cytomegalovirus exposure and HLA in healthy donors. Study overall: HLA-typed donors were the source of some 85 million unique TCRs, which an early data release held. Study-wide results and caveats: A later analysis linked a missense variant in DCLRE1C to the trimming of TCR beta V and J genes.

Notes on this clone: Its antigen remains unidentified.

Primers included in the PCR were 60 Vbeta and 13 Jbeta primers. Data came from immunoSEQ multiplex PCR; TCRdb stores just in-frame clones and leaves some out. The data hold 90,000 to 110,000 clones, with under 85% observed a single time. V was shortened by 0 bases and J by 4 bases, with 14 bases between the two germline ends. The CDR3 loop spans 16 amino acids. The V gene's germline CDR1 is MNHEY and CDR2 SMNVEV (reference sequence). This receptor was obtained from a middle-aged man in good health and CMV-seronegative. Sequencing used PBMCs. The genes are TRBV27 and TRBJ2-3; weak D call: TRBD1 (5 bases). CDR3 protein: CASSLSRTIYPDTQYF. In DNA, the CDR3 is TGTGCCAGCAGTTTATCTAGGACAATATATCCAGATACGCAGTATTTT.